The 14 T cell receptor beta chains presented below share a single source sample, sequenced in a study of radiotherapy plus CTLA-4 blockade in lung cancer. The protocol was immunoSEQ multiplex PCR, while the TCRdb copy is restricted to in-frame clones and leaves out a portion. The sample carries roughly 75,000 clones, approximately 80% recorded once. Here the sequenced sample was peripheral blood, taken from a patient treated with radiotherapy plus ipilimumab. The origin of the receptors is a human donor with non-small cell lung cancer who had stable disease on radiotherapy plus ipilimumab.

The chain links TRBV28 to TRBJ1-1, with 11 nucleotides matching TRBD1. V lost 5 bases to trimming and J lost 10 bases; unmatched junction nucleotides: 12. The CDR3 has 15 residues. Germline V gene data show CDR1 as MDHEN and CDR2 as SYDVKM. CDR3 nucleotide sequence: TGTGCCAGCAGTCCGTGGGGACAGGGGGTAGTTCGAGCTTTCTTT. This codes for CASSPWGQGVVRAFF.

This chain uses TRBV6-5 with TRBJ2-5; 8 bases fit TRBD1. This CDR3 is built from 14 residues. Germline V gene data show CDR1 as MNHEY and CDR2 as SVGAGI. V shed 5 bases, J shed 3 bases, and the junction held 5 bases outside the gene matches. The CDR3 protein is CASSDPDREETQYF. The CDR3 bases are TGTGCCAGCAGTGACCCGGACAGGGAAGAGACCCAGTACTTC.

The chain recombines TRBV5-1 with TRBJ2-7; possibly TRBD1 for D (5 bases). V lost 4 bases to trimming and J lost 0 bases, with 11 bases between them. The CDR3 runs to 14 residues. CDR1 is SGHRS and CDR2 is YFSETQ in the germline V gene. The CDR3 is CASSGASPSYEQYF. The CDR3 coding sequence is TGCGCCAGCAGCGGGGCCTCCCCCTCCTACGAGCAGTACTTC. Full variable domain (rest looked up from reference TRBV5-1 and TRBJ2-7): KAGVTQTPRYLIKTRGQQVTLSCSPISGHRSVSWYQQTPGQGLQFLFEYFSETQRNKGNFPGRFSGRQFSNSRSEMNVSTLELGDSALYLCASSGASPSYEQYFGPGTRLTVT.

The CDR3 DNA sequence: TGTGCCAGCCGGGACAGGGAGAACGAGCAGTACTTC. This codes for CASRDRENEQYF. The rearrangement joins TRBV6-1 to TRBJ2-7, with 9 positions matching TRBD1. The V gene's germline CDR1 is MNHNS and CDR2 SASEGT. Germline trimming cut 8 bases from V and 5 bases from J; bases unmatched to any gene: 4. The CDR3 consists of 12 residues.

The chain recombines TRBV6-1 with TRBJ1-3; no clear D gene. CDR1 is MNHNS, CDR2 SASEGT, per germline. CDR3 length equals 12 residues. The germline V and J ends were trimmed by 2 bases and 12 bases, with 11 bases remaining between them. The CDR3 spells CASSELRDFIYF. The CDR3 DNA is TGTGCCAGCAGTGAACTAAGGGATTTCATATATTTT.

The chain couples TRBV27 to TRBJ1-2; no reliable D call. Germline V lookup: CDR1 MNHEY, CDR2 SMNVEV (reference sequence). Trimming cost V 6 bases and J 4 bases, with 15 bases left between them. This CDR3 is 14 amino acids long. CDR3 in amino acids: CASRGMGRTYGYTF. The CDR3 bases are TGTGCCAGCAGGGGCATGGGGAGAACCTATGGCTACACCTTC.

The chain carries TRBV7-9 and TRBJ2-1; D is perhaps TRBD2 (5 bases). The CDR3 length is 16 residues. Germline V lookup: CDR1 SEHNR, CDR2 FQNEAQ (reference sequence). V gave up 1 base and J gave up 7 bases, with 17 bases separating them. The CDR3 DNA sequence: TGTGCCAGCAGCTTAGTTAGACTCCTAGCTGAGAATGAGCAGTTCTTC. It codes for CASSLVRLLAENEQFF. The whole variable domain, filled in from reference TRBV7-9 and TRBJ2-1, reads DTGVSQNPRHKITKRGQNVTFRCDPISEHNRLYWYRQTLGQGPEFLTYFQNEAQLEKSRLLSDRFSAERPKGSFSTLEIQRTEQGDSAMYLCASSLVRLLAENEQFFGPGTRLTVL.

V gene TRBV19 combines with J gene TRBJ1-1, with a tentative D call TRBD1 (5 bases). V lost 2 bases, J lost 11 bases, and 12 bases lay in between. The CDR3 is made up of 12 amino acids. Germline-derived CDR1 and CDR2 are LNHDA and SQIVND (reference sequence). The CDR3 is CASSIKGSAAFF. The CDR3 DNA follows: TGTGCCAGTAGTATAAAGGGGTCGGCGGCTTTCTTT.

The chain joins TRBV9 to TRBJ1-6; 8 nucleotides align to TRBD1. V gave up 3 bases and J gave up 6 bases; unmatched junction bases: 5. Germline-derived CDR1 and CDR2 are SGDLS and YYNGEE. The CDR3 is made up of 15 amino acids. Here the CDR3 DNA reads TGTGCCAGCAGCGACGGACAGGGTCTTAATTCACCCCTCCACTTT. It translates to CASSDGQGLNSPLHF.

The rearrangement links TRBV28 to TRBJ1-5; 10 positions agree with TRBD1. The CDR3 consists of 15 residues. CDR1 MDHEN and CDR2 SYDVKM come from the germline V gene. Trimming cost V 10 bases and J 2 bases; bases outside gene matches: 8. Written as DNA, the CDR3 is TGTGCCACCTCTCCGGGACAGGGGCGCAATCAGCCCCAGCATTTT. Translated, it gives CATSPGQGRNQPQHF.

This clone was seen just once. The chain carries TRBV2 and TRBJ2-5, with a weak D call TRBD1 (6 bases). Germline values: CDR1 SNHLY, CDR2 FYNNEI. CDR3 size: 15 residues. The V end lost 8 bases, the J end lost 4 bases, and 20 bases lay between the germline ends. DNA of the CDR3: TGTGCCAGCCAAGAACAAACAGGACAGTCAGAGACCCAGTACTTC. This codes for CASQEQTGQSETQYF. Based on the CDR3 plus reference TRBV2 and TRBJ2-5, the full variable domain is EPEVTQTPSHQVTQMGQEVILRCVPISNHLYFYWYRQILGQKVEFLVSFYNNEISEKSEIFDDQFSVERPDGSNFTLKIRSTKLEDSAMYFCASQEQTGQSETQYFGPGTRLLVL.

The chain couples TRBV10-2 to TRBJ2-1; 11 nucleotides line up with TRBD2. V was pared by 8 bases and J by 5 bases, with 2 bases of the junction left unmatched. The CDR3 is 13 amino acids. Germline CDR1 reads WSHSY; CDR2 reads SAAADI. DNA for the CDR3: TGCGCCAGCTGGGGACTAGCGGACAATGAGCAGTTCTTC. Its protein is CASWGLADNEQFF.

CDR3 bases: TGTGCCAGCAGTTATTTGACCCAACAGGGGACCTACGAGCAGTACTTC. Its protein is CASSYLTQQGTYEQYF. The gene calls are TRBV6-6 and TRBJ2-7, with 7 bases aligning to TRBD1. Germline assignment: CDR1 MNHNY and CDR2 SVGAGI (reference sequence). The junction had 10 bases not matched to a gene; V was cut back by 3 bases and J by 2 bases. This CDR3 comprises 16 residues.

The gene calls are TRBV7-9 and TRBJ2-2; 7 bases fit TRBD1. With 6 bases clipped from V and 4 bases from J, the junction kept 14 bases outside the gene matches. The CDR3 spans 17 residues. Germline V CDR1 and CDR2: SEHNR, FQNEAQ (reference sequence). The CDR3 spells CASSFLLRTGGTGELFF. For the CDR3, the DNA is TGTGCCAGCAGTTTTCTTTTGAGGACAGGCGGCACCGGGGAGCTGTTTTTT.